This TCR beta chain stems from a study of cytomegalovirus exposure and HLA in healthy donors. PCR amplification relied on 60 Vbeta primers (plus 13 Jbeta primers). Produced via immunoSEQ multiplex PCR; TCRdb's table is partial and in-frame only. The sample contains about 130,000 clones, around three quarters of which appear only once. These donors counted as nominally healthy when sampled, but unrecorded immune exposures were likely. V shed 4 bases and J 8 bases; nucleotides not matched to a gene: 11. The CDR3 is made up of 16 amino acids. Germline V gene lookup returns CDR1 SGDLS and CDR2 YYNGEE. Sequenced input: PBMCs. V and J are TRBV9 and TRBJ1-6; 8 nucleotides agree with TRBD1. The TCR was taken from a male donor in good health and CMV-seronegative. The CDR3 spells CASSPGDRIVDSPLHF. In DNA form, the CDR3 reads TGTGCCAGCAGCCCAGGGGACAGGATTGTCGATTCACCCCTCCACTTT. The full variable domain, rest sourced from reference TRBV9 and TRBJ1-6, is DSGVTQTPKHLITATGQRVTLRCSPRSGDLSVYWYQQSLDQGLQFLIQYYNGEERAKGNILERFSAQQFPDLHSELNLSSLELGDSALYFCASSPGDRIVDSPLHFGNGTRLTVT.